Listed here are 13 T cell receptor beta chains from one sample, sequenced in a study of T-cell reconstitution after alpha-beta-depleted transplantation in children. Preparation of the TCRbeta library used unique molecular identifiers. TCRdb re-called the PCR reads with MiXCR, one entry per CDR3 protein. The sample records 670,000 or so distinct CDR3 sequences, about 12% being singletons. The material sequenced was PBMCs, taken before TCRalphabeta/CD19-depleted stem cell transplant. These TCRs come from a girl aged 2-10 years with congenital amegakaryocytic thrombocytopenia, due to receive a stem cell transplant.

This clonotype was recorded at least ten times. This chain links TRBV7-2 with TRBJ1-5; 8 bases are a match to TRBD1. This CDR3 has 16 amino acids. After removal of 3 bases from V and 1 base from J, the junction contained 5 bases not matched to a gene. Germline CDR1 and CDR2: SGHTA and FQGNSA. CDR3 in amino acids: CASSFDRGGSNQPQHF. The CDR3 region has the DNA TGTGCCAGCAGCTTCGACAGGGGTGGAAGCAATCAGCCCCAGCATTTT.

The rearrangement links TRBV7-6 to TRBJ2-2; the D gene is possibly TRBD1 (5 bases). This CDR3 spans 15 amino acids. V was cut by 0 bases and J by 4 bases, with 9 bases left in between. Germline V gives CDR1 SGHVS, CDR2 FNYEAQ. For the CDR3, the DNA is TGTGCCAGCAGCTTAGCCAGGGTGGTCACCGGGGAGCTGTTTTTT. Translated: CASSLARVVTGELFF.

The sample holds a few counts of this clonotype. V gene TRBV12-3 or TRBV12-4 combines with J gene TRBJ1-2; the D is unclear. CDR3 length equals 13 residues. V gave up 8 bases and J gave up 7 bases, with 17 bases separating them. For the CDR3, the DNA is TGTGCCAGCGACAACGGACGGAATCTTGGCTACACCTTC. Amino acids: CASDNGRNLGYTF.

This clonotype has ten or more counts. The chain is built from TRBV20-1 and TRBJ2-2; 10 bases map to TRBD2. V dropped 6 bases and J dropped 6; count of bases not matched to a gene: 13. From germline, CDR1 is DFQATT and CDR2 SNEGSKA (reference sequence). This CDR3 has 16 amino acids. CDR3 DNA: TGCAGTGCCCGGGAAGGTGGTAGCGGGAGGTCCGGGGAGCTGTTTTTT. Translated: CSAREGGSGRSGELFF.

This clonotype was detected many times. The rearrangement uses TRBV20-1 and TRBJ2-1; 8 bases match TRBD2. CDR3 length equals 17 residues. With 6 bases clipped from V and 3 bases from J, the junction kept 16 bases outside the gene matches. CDR1 and CDR2 (germline): DFQATT, SNEGSKA (reference sequence). CDR3 DNA: TGCAGTGCCCGCAGTCTCCGGGGGACTAGAAGCTACAATGAGCAGTTCTTC. This sequence encodes CSARSLRGTRSYNEQFF.

This clonotype was observed at least ten times. The chain couples TRBV10-3 to TRBJ2-1, with D unresolved. The CDR3 has 14 amino acids. In germline, CDR1 is ENHRY, CDR2 SYGVKD. Trimming took 2 bases from V and 3 from J, leaving 8 bases between them. The CDR3 nucleotides are TGTGCCATCAGTGAGACGGAACGCTACAATGAGCAGTTCTTC. Protein: CAISETERYNEQFF.

This clonotype has a count of ten or more. The chain uses TRBV20-1 and TRBJ2-7; TRBD1 matches 7 bases. Germline trimming cut 1 base from V and 1 base from J; bases unmatched to any gene: 1. Germline-derived CDR1 and CDR2 are DFQATT and SNEGSKA (reference sequence). The CDR3 is made up of 13 amino acids. CDR3 in amino acids: CSARGTGSYEQYF. In nucleotides, the CDR3 is TGCAGTGCTAGAGGGACAGGATCCTACGAGCAGTACTTC.

This clonotype was recorded at least ten times. The V and J genes are TRBV29-1 and TRBJ2-1, with 9 bases lining up with TRBD2. This CDR3 spans 18 amino acids. The V gene end was trimmed by 3 bases and the J gene end by 1 base; junction bases not matched to a gene: 13. Germline CDR1 is SQVTM and CDR2 is ANQGSEA. CDR3: CSVETLAGGGGSYNEQFF. The CDR3 DNA reads TGCAGCGTTGAGACACTAGCGGGCGGGGGAGGGTCCTACAATGAGCAGTTCTTC.

The J gene is TRBJ2-1, the V gene TRBV15; tentative D call: TRBD2 (5 bases). The CDR3 covers 14 residues. Trimming cost V 8 bases and J 6 bases, with 17 bases left between them. CDR1 is LNHNV and CDR2 is YYDKDF in the germline V gene (reference sequence). The CDR3 coding sequence is TGTGCCACCCTGGATGGCGGGCGGTCCAATGAGCAGTTCTTC. Encoded protein: CATLDGGRSNEQFF.

This clonotype was found once. A much larger clone lies one base from this, so it may be a read error. The V call is TRBV20-1, the J call TRBJ2-1, with D tentatively TRBD2 (6 bases). The CDR3 runs to 11 residues. Looked up from germline, CDR1 is DFQATT and CDR2 is SNEGSKA (reference sequence). Here the CDR3 reads CTASADNEQFF. CDR3 coding DNA: TGCACTGCTAGCGCCGATAATGAGCAGTTCTTC.

The rearrangement links TRBV5-1 to TRBJ2-3; a weak D match, TRBD2 (5 bases). Germline V gene sequence: CDR1 SGHRS, CDR2 YFSETQ. The V and J ends lost 0 bases and 2 bases respectively, with 10 bases between them. The CDR3 spans 15 residues. CDR3 nucleotide sequence: TGCGCCAGCAGCTTGGCGGCTAGCCCCACAGATACGCAGTATTTT. This translates into CASSLAASPTDTQYF. Full variable domain (remainder filled in from reference TRBV5-1 and TRBJ2-3): KAGVTQTPRYLIKTRGQQVTLSCSPISGHRSVSWYQQTPGQGLQFLFEYFSETQRNKGNFPGRFSGRQFSNSRSEMNVSTLELGDSALYLCASSLAASPTDTQYFGPGTRLTVL.

In this sample, this clonotype turned up a few times. The chain is built from TRBV27 and TRBJ2-7; D might be TRBD2 (6 bases). Between the trimmed V and J ends, which lost 3 bases and 0 bases, there was a span of 12 bases. This CDR3 is 15 amino acids long. The V gene's germline CDR1 is MNHEY and CDR2 SMNVEV (reference sequence). The CDR3 loop is CASSFWAGLSYEQYF. In DNA, the CDR3 is TGTGCCAGCAGTTTTTGGGCGGGACTCTCCTACGAGCAGTACTTC.

This clonotype occurred many times. The rearrangement joins TRBV12-3 or TRBV12-4 to TRBJ2-1, with no clear D. V was clipped by 1 base and J by 10 bases, with 14 bases between them. The CDR3 has 14 residues. The CDR3 nucleotides read TGTGCCAGCAGTTTAGAGTCCGGACGTGACGAGCAGTTCTTC. Translated, it gives CASSLESGRDEQFF.